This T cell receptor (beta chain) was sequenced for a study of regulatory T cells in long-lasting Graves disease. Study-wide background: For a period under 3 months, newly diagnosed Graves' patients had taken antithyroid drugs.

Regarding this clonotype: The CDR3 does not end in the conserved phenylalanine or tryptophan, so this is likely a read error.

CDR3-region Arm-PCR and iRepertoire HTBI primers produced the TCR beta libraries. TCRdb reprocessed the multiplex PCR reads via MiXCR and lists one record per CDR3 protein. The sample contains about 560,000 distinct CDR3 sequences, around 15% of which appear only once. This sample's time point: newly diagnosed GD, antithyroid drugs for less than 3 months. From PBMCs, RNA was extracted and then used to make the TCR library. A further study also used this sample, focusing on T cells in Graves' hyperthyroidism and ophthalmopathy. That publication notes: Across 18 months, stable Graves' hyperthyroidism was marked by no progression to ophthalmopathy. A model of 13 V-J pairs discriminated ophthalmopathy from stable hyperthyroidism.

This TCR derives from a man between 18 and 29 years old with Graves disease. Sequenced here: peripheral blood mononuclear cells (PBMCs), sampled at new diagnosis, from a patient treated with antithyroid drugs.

CDR3 protein: CASTRDRGANSPLHL. As DNA, the CDR3 is TGTGCCAGCACCCGGGACAGGGGTGCTAATTCACCCCTCCACCTT. This sequence joins TRBV2 and TRBJ1-6; TRBD1 matches at 10 bases. The V gene end was trimmed by 7 bases and the J gene end by 6 bases; junction bases not matched to a gene: 6. The CDR3 extends over 15 amino acids. Looked up from germline, CDR1 is SNHLY and CDR2 is FYNNEI.